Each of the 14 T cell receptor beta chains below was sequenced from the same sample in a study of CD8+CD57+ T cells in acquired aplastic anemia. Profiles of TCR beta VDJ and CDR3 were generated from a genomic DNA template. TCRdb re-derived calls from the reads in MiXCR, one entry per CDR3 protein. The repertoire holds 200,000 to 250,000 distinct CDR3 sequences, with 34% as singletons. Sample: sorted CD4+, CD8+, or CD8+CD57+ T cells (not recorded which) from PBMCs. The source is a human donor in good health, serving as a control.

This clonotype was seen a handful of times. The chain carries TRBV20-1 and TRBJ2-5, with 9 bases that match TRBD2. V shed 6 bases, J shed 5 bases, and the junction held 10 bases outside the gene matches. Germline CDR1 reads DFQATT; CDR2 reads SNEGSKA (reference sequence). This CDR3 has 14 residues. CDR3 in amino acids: CSAQSWRGGETQYF. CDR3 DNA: TGCAGTGCACAATCTTGGCGGGGGGGGGAGACCCAGTACTTC.

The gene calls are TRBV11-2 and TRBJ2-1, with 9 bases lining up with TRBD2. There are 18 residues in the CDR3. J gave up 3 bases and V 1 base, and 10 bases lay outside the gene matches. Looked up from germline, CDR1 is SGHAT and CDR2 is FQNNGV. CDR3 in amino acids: CASSLGEHSGGDYNEQFF. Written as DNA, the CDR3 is TGTGCCAGCAGCTTAGGGGAACATAGCGGGGGAGACTACAATGAGCAGTTCTTC. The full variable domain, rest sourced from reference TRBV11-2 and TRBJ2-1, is EAGVAQSPRYKIIEKRQSVAFWCNPISGHATLYWYQQILGQGPKLLIQFQNNGVVDDSQLPKDRFSAERLKGVDSTLKIQPAKLEDSAVYLCASSLGEHSGGDYNEQFFGPGTRLTVL.

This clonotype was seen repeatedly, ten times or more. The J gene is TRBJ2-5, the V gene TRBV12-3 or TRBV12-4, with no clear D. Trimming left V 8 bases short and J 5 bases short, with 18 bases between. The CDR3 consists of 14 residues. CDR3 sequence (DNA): TGTGCCAGCTCCACGGCCAGGAGTATCGAGACCCAGTACTTC. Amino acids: CASSTARSIETQYF.

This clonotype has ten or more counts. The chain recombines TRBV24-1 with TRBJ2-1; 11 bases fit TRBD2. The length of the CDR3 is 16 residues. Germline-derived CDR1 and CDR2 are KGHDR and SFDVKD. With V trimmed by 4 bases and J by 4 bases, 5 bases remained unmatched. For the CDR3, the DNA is TGTGCCACCAGTGAACCCACTAGCGGGAGTTACAATGAGCAGTTCTTC. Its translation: CATSEPTSGSYNEQFF.

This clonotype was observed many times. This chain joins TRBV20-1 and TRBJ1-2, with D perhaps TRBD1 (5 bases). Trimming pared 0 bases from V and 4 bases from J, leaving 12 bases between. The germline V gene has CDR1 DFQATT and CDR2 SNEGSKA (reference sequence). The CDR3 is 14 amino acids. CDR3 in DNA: TGCAGTGCTAGAGACCAGGGCTTCGGCTATGGCTACACCTTC. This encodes CSARDQGFGYGYTF.

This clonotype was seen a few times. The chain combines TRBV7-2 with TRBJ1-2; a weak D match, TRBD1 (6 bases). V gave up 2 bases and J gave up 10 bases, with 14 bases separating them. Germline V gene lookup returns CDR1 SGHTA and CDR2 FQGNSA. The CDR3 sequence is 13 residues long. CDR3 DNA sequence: TGTGCCAGCAGCTTATTACCAGGGGTTGACTACACCTTC. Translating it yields CASSLLPGVDYTF.

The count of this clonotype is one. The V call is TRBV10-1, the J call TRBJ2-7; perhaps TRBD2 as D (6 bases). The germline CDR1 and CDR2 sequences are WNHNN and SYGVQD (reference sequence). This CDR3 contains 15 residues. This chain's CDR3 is CTTSQGLRKAYEQYF. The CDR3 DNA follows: TGCACCACTTCCCAGGGACTCCGAAAGGCCTACGAGCAGTACTTC.

CDR3 sequence: CASSRGGQGPNIQYF. CDR3 nucleotide sequence: TGTGCCAGCAGCCGTGGGGGGCAGGGCCCAAACATTCAGTACTTC. V is TRBV14 and J is TRBJ2-4; D might be TRBD1 or TRBD2, each matching 6 bases. Trimming cost V 4 bases and J 6 bases, with 16 bases left between them. This CDR3 is 15 amino acids long. Germline V gene data show CDR1 as SGHDN and CDR2 as FVKESK. Looking up the rest from reference TRBV14 and TRBJ2-4 gives the full variable domain: EAGVTQFPSHSVIEKGQTVTLRCDPISGHDNLYWYRRVMGKEIKFLLHFVKESKQDESGMPNNRFLAERTGGTYSTLKVQPAELEDSGVYFCASSRGGQGPNIQYFGAGTRLSVL.

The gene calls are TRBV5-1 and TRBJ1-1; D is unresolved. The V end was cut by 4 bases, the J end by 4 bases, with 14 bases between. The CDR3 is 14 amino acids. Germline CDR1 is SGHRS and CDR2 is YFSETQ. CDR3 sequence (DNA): TGCGCCAGCAGCCCGGGTCTCGAGGGCACTGAAGCTTTCTTT. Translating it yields CASSPGLEGTEAFF.

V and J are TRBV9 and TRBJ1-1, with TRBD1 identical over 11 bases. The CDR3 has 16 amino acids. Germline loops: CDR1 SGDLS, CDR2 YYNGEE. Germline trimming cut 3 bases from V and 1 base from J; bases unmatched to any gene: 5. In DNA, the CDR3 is TGTGCCAGCAGCGCAGGACAGGGGGCTGGGAACACTGAAGCTTTCTTT. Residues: CASSAGQGAGNTEAFF.

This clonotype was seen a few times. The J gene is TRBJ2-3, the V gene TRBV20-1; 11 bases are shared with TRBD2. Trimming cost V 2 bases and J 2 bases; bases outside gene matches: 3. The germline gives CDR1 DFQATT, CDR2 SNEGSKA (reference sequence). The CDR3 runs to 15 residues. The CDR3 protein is CSARNSGGATDTQYF. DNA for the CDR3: TGCAGTGCTAGAAATAGCGGGGGGGCCACAGATACGCAGTATTTT.

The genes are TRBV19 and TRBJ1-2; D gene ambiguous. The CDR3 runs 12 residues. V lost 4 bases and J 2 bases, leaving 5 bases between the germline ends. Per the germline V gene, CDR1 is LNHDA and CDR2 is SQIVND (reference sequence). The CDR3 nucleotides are TGTGCCAGTAGTACAGAGAACTATGGCTACACCTTC. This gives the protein CASSTENYGYTF.

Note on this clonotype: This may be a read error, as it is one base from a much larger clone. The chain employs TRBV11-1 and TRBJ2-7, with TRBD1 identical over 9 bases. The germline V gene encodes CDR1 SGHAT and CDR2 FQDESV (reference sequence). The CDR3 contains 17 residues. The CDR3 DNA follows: TGTGCCGGCAGCTTAGCGCTGGGACAGGGATCCCCCTACGAGCAGTACTTC. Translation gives CAGSLALGQGSPYEQYF.

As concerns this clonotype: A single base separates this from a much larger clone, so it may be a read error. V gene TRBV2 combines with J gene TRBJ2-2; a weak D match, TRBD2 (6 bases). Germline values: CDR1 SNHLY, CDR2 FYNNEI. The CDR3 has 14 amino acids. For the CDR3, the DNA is TGTGCCAGCAGTGAGGTCAGGGTAACCGGGGGGCTGTTTTTT. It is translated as CASSEVRVTGGLFF.